This T cell receptor beta chain is from a study of blood T cell repertoires in COVID-19. Study overall: Whether acute or convalescent, the COVID-19 samples came from the United States, Italy and Spain.

As processed by the authors: Reference gene primer amplification gave nucleated cell count estimates. The protocol was immunoSEQ multiplex PCR, while the TCRdb copy is restricted to in-frame clones and leaves out a portion. The D gene and trimming were derived from the DNA, and the V and J assignments and clone size from that table. The sample lists about 49,000 clones; around 85% were seen once. Input material: peripheral blood. This TCR was sampled from a human donor in a cohort sampled during active COVID-19.

DNA of the CDR3: TGTGCCAGCTCACCCCGCGGGACGGTCTCCTACAATGAGCAGTTCTTC. This gives the protein CASSPRGTVSYNEQFF. V and J are TRBV18 and TRBJ2-1, with D perhaps TRBD2 (6 bases). Trimming cost V 3 bases and J 0 bases, with 12 bases left between them. The CDR3 length is 16 residues. Germline V gene lookup returns CDR1 KGHSH and CDR2 LQKENI.